Described below is a single TCR beta chain sequence and its context. Libraries were prepared by immunoSEQ multiplex PCR; TCRdb keeps only in-frame clonotypes and omits some of them. Counted here are over 25,000 clones, 75% to 85% occurring once; the ten biggest clones make up over 4.5%. The data belong to a study of neoadjuvant nivolumab and ipilimumab in lung cancer. With 4 bases removed from V and 0 bases from J, the gap between germline ends came to 7 bases. Per germline, CDR1 SEHNR and CDR2 FQNEAQ (reference sequence). The CDR3 has 15 amino acids. The starting material was tumor tissue, obtained after neoadjuvant nivolumab, alone or with ipilimumab, at or shortly before surgery. This sequence originates from an adult with non-small cell lung cancer. The chain links TRBV7-9 to TRBJ1-6; a weak D match, TRBD1 (5 bases). The CDR3 bases are TGTGCCAGCAGCTCCGACAGCTCCTATAATTCACCCCTCCACTTT. Its translation: CASSSDSSYNSPLHF.